The T cell receptor beta chain described here comes from a study of blood T cell repertoires in COVID-19. Looking at the study overall: Samples taken during acute and convalescent COVID-19 were collected in the United States, Italy and Spain. T cells, B-cell-depleted T cells, or PBMCs supplied cDNA or gDNA.

In the authors' methods: By means of reference gene primer amplification, nucleated cell counts were estimated. Measured with immunoSEQ multiplex PCR; TCRdb has only the in-frame clones, and not every one. V and J calls and clone size follow that table, whereas D and trimming were derived from the DNA. Of 110,000 or so clones in the sample, under 80% were seen once. Germline CDR1 SGHRS, CDR2 YFSETQ. V shed 4 bases and J 0 bases; nucleotides not matched to a gene: 4. The CDR3 runs 16 residues. This clonotype originated in a man in his fifties with acute or convalescent COVID-19. Sequences were obtained from peripheral blood. The chain recombines TRBV5-1 with TRBJ2-1, with 10 bases identical to TRBD1. The CDR3 region has the DNA TGCGCCAGCAGCACCCGGACAGGGGGCTCCTACAATGAGCAGTTCTTC. Translating gives CASSTRTGGSYNEQFF.